The 2 T cell receptor beta chains presented below share a single source sample, sequenced in a study of response to subunit inactivated influenza vaccine. TCRdb itself ran the RT-PCR reads through MiXCR, one entry per CDR3 protein. The sample lists some 800,000 distinct CDR3 sequences, around 20% occurring once. The sequenced sample was PBMCs from blood, obtained more than 4 days after vaccination. All receptors derive from a man aged 45-65 years who received an inactivated influenza vaccine.

The V and J genes are TRBV5-1 and TRBJ2-5; D may be TRBD2 (5 bases). Trimming cost V 0 bases and J 3 bases, with 12 bases left between them. Germline assignment: CDR1 SGHRS and CDR2 YFSETQ. This CDR3 is 15 amino acids long. The CDR3 DNA sequence: TGCGCCAGCAGCTTGGCCGGTAGCGCGGAAGAGACCCAGTACTTC. Translation gives CASSLAGSAEETQYF. Based on the CDR3 plus reference TRBV5-1 and TRBJ2-5, the full variable domain is KAGVTQTPRYLIKTRGQQVTLSCSPISGHRSVSWYQQTPGQGLQFLFEYFSETQRNKGNFPGRFSGRQFSNSRSEMNVSTLELGDSALYLCASSLAGSAEETQYFGPGTRLLVL.

The chain combines TRBV12-3 or TRBV12-4 with TRBJ2-7; TRBD1 aligns across 10 bases. The J segment lost 2 bases and the V segment lost 3 bases, leaving 7 bases of the junction unmatched. The CDR3 consists of 16 residues. CDR3 sequence: CASSLDLTGGPYEQYF. The CDR3 DNA sequence: TGTGCCAGCAGTTTGGATCTGACAGGGGGCCCCTACGAGCAGTACTTC.